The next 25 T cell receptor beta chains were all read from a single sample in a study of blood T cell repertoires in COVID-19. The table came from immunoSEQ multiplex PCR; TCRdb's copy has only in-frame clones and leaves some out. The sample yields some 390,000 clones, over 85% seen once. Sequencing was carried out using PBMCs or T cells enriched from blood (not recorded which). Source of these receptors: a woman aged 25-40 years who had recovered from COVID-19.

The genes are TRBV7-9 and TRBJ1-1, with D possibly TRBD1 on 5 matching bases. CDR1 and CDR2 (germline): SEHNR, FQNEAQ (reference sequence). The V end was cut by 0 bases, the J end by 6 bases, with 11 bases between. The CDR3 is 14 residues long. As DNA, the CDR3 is TGTGCCAGCAGCTTAGCAGCCAGGGTACCTGAAGCTTTCTTT. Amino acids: CASSLAARVPEAFF.

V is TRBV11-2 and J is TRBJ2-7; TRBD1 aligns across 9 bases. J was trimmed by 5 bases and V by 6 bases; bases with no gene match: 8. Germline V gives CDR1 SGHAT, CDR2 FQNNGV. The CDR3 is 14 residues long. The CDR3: CASRIRDRDDEQYF. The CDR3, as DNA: TGTGCCAGCAGGATCCGGGACAGGGACGACGAGCAGTACTTC.

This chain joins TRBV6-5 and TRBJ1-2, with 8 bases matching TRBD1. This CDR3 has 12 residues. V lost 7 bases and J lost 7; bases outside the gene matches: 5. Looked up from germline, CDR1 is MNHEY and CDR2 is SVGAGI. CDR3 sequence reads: CASNQGAGGYTF. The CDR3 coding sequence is TGTGCCAGCAACCAGGGGGCGGGTGGCTACACCTTC.

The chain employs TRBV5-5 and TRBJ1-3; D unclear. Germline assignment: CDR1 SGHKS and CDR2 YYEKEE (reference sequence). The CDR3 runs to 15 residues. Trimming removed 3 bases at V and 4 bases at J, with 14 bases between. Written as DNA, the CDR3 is TGTGCCAGCAGCTCCGGGGTAATTGTAGGAAACACCATATATTTT. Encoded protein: CASSSGVIVGNTIYF.

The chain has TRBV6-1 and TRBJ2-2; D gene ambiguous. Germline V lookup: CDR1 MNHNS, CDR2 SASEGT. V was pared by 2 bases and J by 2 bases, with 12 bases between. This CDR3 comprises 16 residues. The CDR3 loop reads CASSELALPNTGELFF. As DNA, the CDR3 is TGTGCCAGCAGTGAATTGGCACTACCAAACACCGGGGAGCTGTTTTTT.

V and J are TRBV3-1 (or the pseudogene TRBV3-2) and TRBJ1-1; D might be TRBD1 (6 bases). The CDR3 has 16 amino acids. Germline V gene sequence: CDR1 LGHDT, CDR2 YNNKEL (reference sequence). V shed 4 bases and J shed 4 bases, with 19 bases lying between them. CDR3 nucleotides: TGTGCCAGCAGCCCCTTGACAGGTTTGGGGCTCACTGAAGCTTTCTTT. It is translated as CASSPLTGLGLTEAFF.

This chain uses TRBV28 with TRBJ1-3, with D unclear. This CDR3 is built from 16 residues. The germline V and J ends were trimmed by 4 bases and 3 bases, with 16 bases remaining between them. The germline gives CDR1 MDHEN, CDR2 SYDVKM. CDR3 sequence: CASSSPGRVGGNTIYF. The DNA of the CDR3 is TGTGCCAGCAGTTCCCCGGGGAGGGTGGGTGGAAACACCATATATTTT.

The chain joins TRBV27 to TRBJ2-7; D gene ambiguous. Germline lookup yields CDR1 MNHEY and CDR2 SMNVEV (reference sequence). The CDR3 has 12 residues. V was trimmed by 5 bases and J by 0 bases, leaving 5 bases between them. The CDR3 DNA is TGTGCCAGCAGTCAAAACTCCTACGAGCAGTACTTC. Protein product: CASSQNSYEQYF.

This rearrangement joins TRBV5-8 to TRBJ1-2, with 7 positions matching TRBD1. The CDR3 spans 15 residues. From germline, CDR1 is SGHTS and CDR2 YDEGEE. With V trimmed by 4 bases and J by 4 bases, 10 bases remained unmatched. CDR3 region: CASSLTTGTFYGYTF. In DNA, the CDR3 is TGTGCCAGCAGCCTCACGACAGGGACCTTCTATGGCTACACCTTC.

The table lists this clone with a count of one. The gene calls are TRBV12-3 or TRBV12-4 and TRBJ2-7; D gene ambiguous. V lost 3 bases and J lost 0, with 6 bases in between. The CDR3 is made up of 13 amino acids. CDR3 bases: TGTGCCAGCAGTTTCGAACTCTCCTACGAGCAGTACTTC. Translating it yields CASSFELSYEQYF.

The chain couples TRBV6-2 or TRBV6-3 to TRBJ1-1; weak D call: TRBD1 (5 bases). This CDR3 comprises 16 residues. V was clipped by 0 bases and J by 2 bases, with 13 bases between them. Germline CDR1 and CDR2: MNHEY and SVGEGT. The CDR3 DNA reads TGTGCCAGCAGTTACTCGGTTGCAGGGCCAAACACTGAAGCTTTCTTT. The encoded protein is CASSYSVAGPNTEAFF.

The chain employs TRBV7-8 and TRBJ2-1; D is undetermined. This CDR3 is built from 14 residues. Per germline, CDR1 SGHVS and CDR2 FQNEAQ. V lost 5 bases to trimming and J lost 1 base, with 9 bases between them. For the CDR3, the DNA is TGTGCCAGCAGCGCCTCTAGTTCCTACAATGAGCAGTTCTTC. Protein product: CASSASSSYNEQFF.

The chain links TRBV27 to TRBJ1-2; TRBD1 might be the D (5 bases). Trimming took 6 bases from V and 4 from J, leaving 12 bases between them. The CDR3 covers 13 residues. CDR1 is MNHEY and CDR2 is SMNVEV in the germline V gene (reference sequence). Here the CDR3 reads CASRAGHVYGYTF. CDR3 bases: TGTGCCAGCAGAGCTGGACATGTCTATGGCTACACCTTC.

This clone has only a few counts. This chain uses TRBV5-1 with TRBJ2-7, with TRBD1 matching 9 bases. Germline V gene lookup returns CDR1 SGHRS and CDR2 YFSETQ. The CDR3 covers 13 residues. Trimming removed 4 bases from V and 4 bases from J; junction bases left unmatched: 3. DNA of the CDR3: TGCGCCAGCAGCACAGGGGGCAGGTACGAGCAGTACTTC. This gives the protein CASSTGGRYEQYF.

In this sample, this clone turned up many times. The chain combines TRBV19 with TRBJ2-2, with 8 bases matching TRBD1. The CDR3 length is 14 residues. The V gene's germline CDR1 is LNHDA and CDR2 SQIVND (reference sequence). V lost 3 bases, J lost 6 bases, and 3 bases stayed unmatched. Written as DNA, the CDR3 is TGTGCCAGTAGTATGGACAGGGCGGCCGGGGAGCTGTTTTTT. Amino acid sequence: CASSMDRAAGELFF.

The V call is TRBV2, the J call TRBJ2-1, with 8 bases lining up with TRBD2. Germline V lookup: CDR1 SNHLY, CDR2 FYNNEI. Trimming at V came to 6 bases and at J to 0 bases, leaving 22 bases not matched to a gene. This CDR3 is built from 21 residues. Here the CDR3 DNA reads TGTGCCAGCAGAGCCGGGACATATCCTATCCCCGGGACTAGCTCCTACAATGAGCAGTTCTTC. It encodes CASRAGTYPIPGTSSYNEQFF. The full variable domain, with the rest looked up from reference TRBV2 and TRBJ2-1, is EPEVTQTPSHQVTQMGQEVILRCVPISNHLYFYWYRQILGQKVEFLVSFYNNEISEKSEIFDDQFSVERPDGSNFTLKIRSTKLEDSAMYFCASRAGTYPIPGTSSYNEQFFGPGTRLTVL.

The CDR3 coding sequence is TGCGCCAGCAGCGGCCAGCGGGGGGAAGAGTTCTTC. Translating gives CASSGQRGEEFF. The J gene is TRBJ2-1, the V gene TRBV5-1; 9 bases line up with TRBD2. V was clipped by 4 bases and J by 14 bases; unmatched bases: 7. The CDR3 contains 12 residues. Germline loops: CDR1 SGHRS, CDR2 YFSETQ.

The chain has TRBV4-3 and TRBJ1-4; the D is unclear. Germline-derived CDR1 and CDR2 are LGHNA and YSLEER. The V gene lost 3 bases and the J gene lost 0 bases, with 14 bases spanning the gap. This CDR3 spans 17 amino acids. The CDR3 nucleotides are TGCGCCAGCAGCCATCGCCCCCCACCAGCAACTAATGAAAAACTGTTTTTT. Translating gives CASSHRPPPATNEKLFF.

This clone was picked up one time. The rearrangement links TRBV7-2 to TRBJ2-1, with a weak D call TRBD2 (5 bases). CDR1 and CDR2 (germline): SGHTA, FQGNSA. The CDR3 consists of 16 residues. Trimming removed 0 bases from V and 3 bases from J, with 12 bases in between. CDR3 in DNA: TGTGCCAGCAGCTTAGCGGGAGAGAGGATCTACAATGAGCAGTTCTTC. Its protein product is CASSLAGERIYNEQFF.

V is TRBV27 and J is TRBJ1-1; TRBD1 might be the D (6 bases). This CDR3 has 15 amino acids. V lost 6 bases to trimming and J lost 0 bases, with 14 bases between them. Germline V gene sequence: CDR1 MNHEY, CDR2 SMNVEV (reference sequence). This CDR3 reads CASRRDIVLNTEAFF. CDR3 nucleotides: TGTGCCAGCAGGAGGGACATCGTCTTGAACACTGAAGCTTTCTTT.

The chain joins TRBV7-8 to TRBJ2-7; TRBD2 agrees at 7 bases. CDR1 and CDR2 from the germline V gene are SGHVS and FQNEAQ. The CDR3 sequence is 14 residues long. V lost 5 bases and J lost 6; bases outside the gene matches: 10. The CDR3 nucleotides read TGTGCCAGCAGCCCGCGGGGGAGGATACGCGAGCAGTACTTC. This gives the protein CASSPRGRIREQYF. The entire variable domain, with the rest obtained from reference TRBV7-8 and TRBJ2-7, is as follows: GAGVSQSPRYKVAKRGQDVALRCDPISGHVSLFWYQQALGQGPEFLTYFQNEAQLDKSGLPSDRFFAERPEGSVSTLKIQRTQQEDSAVYLCASSPRGRIREQYFGPGTRLTVT.

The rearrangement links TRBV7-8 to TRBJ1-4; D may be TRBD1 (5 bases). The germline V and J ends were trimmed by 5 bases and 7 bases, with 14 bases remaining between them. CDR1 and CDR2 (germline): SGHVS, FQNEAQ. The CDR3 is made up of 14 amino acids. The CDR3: CASSPDIRGEKLFF. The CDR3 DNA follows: TGTGCCAGCAGCCCGGACATCAGAGGTGAAAAACTGTTTTTT.

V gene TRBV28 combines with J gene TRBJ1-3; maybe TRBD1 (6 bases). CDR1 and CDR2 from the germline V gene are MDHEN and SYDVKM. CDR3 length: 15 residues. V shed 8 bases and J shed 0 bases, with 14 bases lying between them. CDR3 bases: TGTGCCAGCCGCTACAGGGAGAGCTCTGGAAACACCATATATTTT. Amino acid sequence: CASRYRESSGNTIYF.

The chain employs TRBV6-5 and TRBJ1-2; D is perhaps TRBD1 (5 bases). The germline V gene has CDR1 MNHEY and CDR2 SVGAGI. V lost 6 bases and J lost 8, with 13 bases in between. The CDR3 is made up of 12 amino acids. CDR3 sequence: CASRVPGGGYTF. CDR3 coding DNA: TGTGCCAGCAGGGTTCCGGGGGGAGGCTACACCTTC.

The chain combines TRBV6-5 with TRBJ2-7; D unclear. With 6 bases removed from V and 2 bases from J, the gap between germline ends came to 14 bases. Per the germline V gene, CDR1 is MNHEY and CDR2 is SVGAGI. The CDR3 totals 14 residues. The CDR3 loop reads CASRFQVTTYEQYF. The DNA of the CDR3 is TGTGCCAGCAGGTTTCAGGTAACCACCTACGAGCAGTACTTC.